Following are 30 T cell receptor beta chains from one sample sequenced in a study of CD8+CD57+ T cells in acquired aplastic anemia. The TCR beta profiling, which covered VDJ combination and CDR3 sequence, was carried out using genomic DNA as the template. TCRdb reanalysed the reads using MiXCR and keeps one entry per CDR3 protein. The sample lists 400,000 to 450,000 distinct CDR3 sequences; around 68% were seen once. Sequencing used sorted CD4+, CD8+, or CD8+CD57+ T cells (not recorded which) from PBMCs. The origin of the receptors is a human donor in good health, serving as a control.

Worth noting for this clonotype: The junction departs from germline at one end; a sequencing error may be responsible. The J gene is TRBJ2-7, the V gene TRBV11-2; the D is unclear. This CDR3 is 14 amino acids long. Per germline, CDR1 SGHAT and CDR2 FQNNGV. The CDR3 nucleotides read TGCGCCAGCAGCTCAAGCAGAAGGGCTGGCGAGCAGTACTTC. Translated, it gives CASSSSRRAGEQYF.

The chain recombines TRBV9 with TRBJ2-7; unclear D gene. Germline CDR1 and CDR2: SGDLS and YYNGEE. Trimming left V 5 bases short and J 7 bases short, with 19 bases between. This CDR3 contains 14 residues. CDR3 DNA sequence: TGTGCCAGCAGTATCGAGGCGAGCTCCGATGAGCAGTACTTC. It translates to CASSIEASSDEQYF. Based on the CDR3 plus reference TRBV9 and TRBJ2-7, the full variable domain is DSGVTQTPKHLITATGQRVTLRCSPRSGDLSVYWYQQSLDQGLQFLIQYYNGEERAKGNILERFSAQQFPDLHSELNLSSLELGDSALYFCASSIEASSDEQYFGPGTRLTVT.

About this clonotype itself: The conserved phenylalanine or tryptophan is not found at the CDR3 terminus, so this likely reflects a read error. It is unclear where the CDR3 begins or ends on the DNA, so no DNA is shown, and the CDR3 is as TCRdb lists it. The chain combines TRBV7-2 with TRBJ1-6; the table's D call, TRBD1, was not checked against the DNA. Germline CDR1 SGHTA, CDR2 FQGNSA. The CDR3 has 13 residues if both end residues are counted. CDR3 in amino acids: CASSPGANTDTQY.

V usage is TRBV11-3 and J usage is TRBJ2-1, with D uncertain. The ends were cut back, 3 bases at V and 2 bases at J, with 11 bases in the middle. CDR1 SGHNT and CDR2 YENEEA come from the germline V gene. The CDR3 extends over 15 amino acids. In nucleotides, the CDR3 is TGTGCCAGCAGCTTTACGAGCAGTACCTACAATGAGCAGTTCTTC. It specifies CASSFTSSTYNEQFF.

Only a few counts were recorded for this clonotype. The chain carries TRBV30 and TRBJ2-2; 8 bases are a match to TRBD2. With V trimmed by 4 bases and J by 5 bases, 6 bases remained unmatched. Germline V gives CDR1 GTSNPN, CDR2 SVGIG (reference sequence). This CDR3 has 14 amino acids. CDR3 DNA sequence: TGTGCCTGGATCGGGGGGGCCATAACCGGGGAGCTGTTTTTT. Translation: CAWIGGAITGELFF. The whole variable domain, remainder taken from reference TRBV30 and TRBJ2-2, is SQTIHQWPATLVQPVGSPLSLECTVEGTSNPNLYWYRQAAGRGLQLLFYSVGIGQISSEVPQNLSASRPQDRQFILSSKKLLLSDSGFYLCAWIGGAITGELFFGEGSRLTVL.

On this clonotype: It may be a read error: a sequence one base away is much more abundant. J is TRBJ1-2 and V is TRBV4-1, with D uncertain. Germline values: CDR1 MGHRA, CDR2 YSYEKL. This CDR3 spans 14 amino acids. The CDR3: CASSSSAEDYGYTF. The CDR3 nucleotides are TGTGCCAGCAGCTCCTCGGCGGAGGACTATGGCTACACCTTC.

V usage is TRBV20-1 and J usage is TRBJ2-1; D not resolved. V was shortened by 4 bases and J by 8 bases, with 18 bases between the two germline ends. There are 14 residues in the CDR3. From germline, CDR1 is DFQATT and CDR2 SNEGSKA (reference sequence). CDR3 bases: TGCAGTGCTACCGTCGATACAGCCCCAGATGAGCAGTTCTTC. As protein: CSATVDTAPDEQFF.

This clonotype was counted many times. The chain links TRBV20-1 to TRBJ1-5; D gene ambiguous. The CDR3 has 12 residues. CDR1 and CDR2 from the germline V gene are DFQATT and SNEGSKA (reference sequence). Trimming pared 1 base from V and 5 bases from J, leaving 6 bases between. The DNA of the CDR3 is TGCAGTGCTAGAGGATCAGATCAGCCCCAGCATTTT. Translating it yields CSARGSDQPQHF.

J is TRBJ2-6 and V is TRBV2, with D uncertain. V gave up 5 bases and J gave up 8 bases, with 13 bases separating them. This CDR3 has 14 amino acids. Germline V lookup: CDR1 SNHLY, CDR2 FYNNEI. The CDR3 reads CASSSLPETNVLTF. The CDR3 DNA reads TGTGCCAGCAGTTCCCTTCCTGAAACCAACGTCCTGACTTTC. Looking up the rest from reference TRBV2 and TRBJ2-6 gives the full variable domain: EPEVTQTPSHQVTQMGQEVILRCVPISNHLYFYWYRQILGQKVEFLVSFYNNEISEKSEIFDDQFSVERPDGSNFTLKIRSTKLEDSAMYFCASSSLPETNVLTFGAGSRLTVL.

The table lists this clonotype with a few counts. This clone may be a read error of a much larger clone one base away. The CDR3 end shows no conserved phenylalanine or tryptophan, and so a read error is likely. The V gene is TRBV5-1, the J gene TRBJ1-1; 11 nucleotides align to TRBD1. Per germline, CDR1 SGHRS and CDR2 YFSETQ. V lost 4 bases, J lost 11 bases, and 10 bases stayed unmatched. This CDR3 is built from 14 residues. CDR3 DNA: TGCGCCAGCAGCGTGGCCGGGACAGGGGGAGCCGCTTTCCTT. This codes for CASSVAGTGGAAFL.

This clonotype turned up a few times. The chain uses TRBV19 and TRBJ1-3; possibly TRBD1 for D (5 bases). Germline values: CDR1 LNHDA, CDR2 SQIVND (reference sequence). The CDR3 runs to 13 residues. Trimming pared 5 bases from V and 0 bases from J, leaving 5 bases between. The CDR3 nucleotides read TGTGCCAGTAGTGGGGGCTCTGGAAACACCATATATTTT. This codes for CASSGGSGNTIYF. Combining the CDR3 with reference TRBV19 and TRBJ1-3 gives the whole variable domain DGGITQSPKYLFRKEGQNVTLSCEQNLNHDAMYWYRQDPGQGLRLIYYSQIVNDFQKGDIAEGYSVSREKKESFPLTVTSAQKNPTAFYLCASSGGSGNTIYFGEGSWLTVV.

The chain has TRBV7-3 and TRBJ2-5; TRBD1 aligns across 9 bases. The CDR3 sequence is 16 residues long. V shed 5 bases and J 9 bases; nucleotides not matched to a gene: 16. Looked up from germline, CDR1 is SGHTA and CDR2 is FQGTGA. Here the CDR3 DNA reads TGTGCCAGCAGCGCACCACCGGGACAGGGCCTTCACCCCCAGTACTTC. Translation: CASSAPPGQGLHPQYF.

This chain uses TRBV15 with TRBJ2-7; D possibly corresponds to TRBD1 (6 bases). This CDR3 is built from 17 residues. V was cut by 1 base and J by 2 bases, with 18 bases left in between. CDR1 LNHNV and CDR2 YYDKDF come from the germline V gene (reference sequence). DNA of the CDR3: TGTGCCACCAGCAGAGTTCGCTCAAGCAGGGGACCCTACGAGCAGTACTTC. This encodes CATSRVRSSRGPYEQYF.

Notes on this clonotype: A read error is likely, as this CDR3 ends without the conserved phenylalanine or tryptophan. This chain joins TRBV19 and TRBJ1-1, with 10 bases aligning to TRBD1. Germline lookup yields CDR1 LNHDA and CDR2 SQIVND (reference sequence). The CDR3 extends over 14 amino acids. V was pared by 7 bases and J by 9 bases, with 11 bases of the junction left unmatched. CDR3 amino acids: CASTGQGEQTQAFV. CDR3 sequence (DNA): TGTGCCAGTACCGGACAGGGGGAGCAGACTCAAGCTTTCGTT.

The table lists this clonotype with a few counts. The chain joins TRBV29-1 to TRBJ1-2; no definite D call. V dropped 5 bases and J dropped 1 base, with 11 bases sitting between them. This CDR3 spans 13 amino acids. Germline-derived CDR1 and CDR2 are SQVTM and ANQGSEA. CDR3 loop: CSVKPQLNYGYTF. The CDR3 DNA is TGCAGCGTTAAACCTCAGCTTAACTATGGCTACACCTTC.

The chain has TRBV12-3 or TRBV12-4 and TRBJ1-4; TRBD1 aligns across 7 bases. J gave up 6 bases and V 5 bases, and 15 bases lay outside the gene matches. The CDR3 spans 17 residues. The CDR3 region has the DNA TGTGCCAGCAGTCGTGGGGCCTACAGGGGCATCTATGAAAAACTGTTTTTT. Translation gives CASSRGAYRGIYEKLFF.

On this clonotype itself: The CDR3 does not end in the conserved phenylalanine or tryptophan, so this is likely a read error. The DNA is omitted, as the CDR3 cannot be located on it reliably, and the CDR3 follows TCRdb's listing. The chain combines TRBV2 with TRBJ1-4; TRBD1 was called by the table and not checked on the DNA. Looked up from germline, CDR1 is SNHLY and CDR2 is FYNNEI. The CDR3 has 14 residues if both end residues are counted. The CDR3 spells CASRVGDPYEQPFG.

The V gene is TRBV10-3, the J gene TRBJ2-3, with 10 bases that match TRBD1. Germline loops: CDR1 ENHRY, CDR2 SYGVKD. This CDR3 is built from 15 residues. Here the CDR3 DNA reads TGTATCATCAGTGCCGGGACAGGGGCTACAGATACGCAGTATTTT. Its translation: CIISAGTGATDTQYF.

This clonotype has ten or more counts. This sequence joins TRBV25-1 and TRBJ2-3; no clear D gene. The CDR3 contains 14 residues. The V end lost 5 bases, the J end lost 4 bases, and 13 bases lay between the germline ends. Germline CDR1 and CDR2: MGHDK and SYGVNS. CDR3 bases: TGTGCCAGCAGTCCGGCACGTTCTGCAGATACGCAGTATTTT. It yields the protein CASSPARSADTQYF. The entire variable domain, with the rest obtained from reference TRBV25-1 and TRBJ2-3, is as follows: EADIYQTPRYLVIGTGKKITLECSQTMGHDKMYWYQQDPGMELHLIHYSYGVNSTEKGDLSSESTVSRIRTEHFPLTLESARPSHTSQYLCASSPARSADTQYFGPGTRLTVL.

This clonotype was detected ten times or more. A much larger clone lies a single base off, so this may be a read error. The rearrangement uses TRBV19 and TRBJ1-1; D ambiguous. CDR1 and CDR2 from the germline V gene are LNHDA and SQIVND (reference sequence). The CDR3 is 13 amino acids. V lost 7 bases to trimming and J lost 1 base, with 10 bases between them. The CDR3 nucleotides are TGTGCCAGTATCGCTGAAACGAACACTGAAGCTTTCTTT. Translated, it gives CASIAETNTEAFF.

The genes are TRBV5-6 and TRBJ1-5; no definite D call. Germline CDR1 reads SGHDT; CDR2 reads YYEEEE. This CDR3 comprises 14 residues. V lost 5 bases, J lost 5 bases, and 14 bases lay in between. The CDR3 protein is CASRDRKRDQPQHF. Written as DNA, the CDR3 is TGTGCCAGCAGAGATCGGAAGAGGGATCAGCCCCAGCATTTT.

In the case of this clonotype: The junction does not match germline at one end; this may be a read error. The chain recombines TRBV10-3 with TRBJ2-7; D not certain. Germline V gene data show CDR1 as ENHRY and CDR2 as SYGVKD. The CDR3 has 14 amino acids. Here the CDR3 reads CATTARHGPSEEFF. CDR3 DNA sequence: TGTGCCACCACTGCCCGGCACGGACCATCTGAAGAGTTCTTT.

This clonotype was detected many times. V gene TRBV12-3 or TRBV12-4 combines with J gene TRBJ2-5; perhaps TRBD1 as D (5 bases). The V end was cut by 6 bases, the J end by 4 bases, with 9 bases between. This CDR3 has 12 residues. This CDR3 is CASSRQLETQYF. The CDR3 DNA sequence: TGTGCCAGCAGCAGACAGTTAGAGACCCAGTACTTC.

The chain carries TRBV7-3 and TRBJ2-3; the match to TRBD1 covers 10 bases. Unmatched junction bases numbered 12, after V lost 1 base and J lost 11 bases. The CDR3 sequence is 16 residues long. Germline V lookup: CDR1 SGHTA, CDR2 FQGTGA. CDR3 sequence reads: CASSLRGTGAYEKQYF. The CDR3 DNA is TGTGCCAGCAGCTTAAGAGGGACAGGGGCTTACGAGAAGCAGTATTTT.

V is TRBV30 and J is TRBJ1-4, with D unresolved. The V end lost 0 bases, the J end lost 4 bases, and 12 bases lay between the germline ends. The CDR3 is 15 residues long. The germline gives CDR1 GTSNPN, CDR2 SVGIG (reference sequence). The CDR3 region has the DNA TGTGCCTGGAGTGTCGCGGCCTCGGGTAATGAAAAACTGTTTTTT. Its translation is CAWSVAASGNEKLFF. The full variable domain, its missing parts supplied by reference TRBV30 and TRBJ1-4, is SQTIHQWPATLVQPVGSPLSLECTVEGTSNPNLYWYRQAAGRGLQLLFYSVGIGQISSEVPQNLSASRPQDRQFILSSKKLLLSDSGFYLCAWSVAASGNEKLFFGSGTQLSVL.

CDR3 sequence: CASRRIVEPQGYYGYTF. DNA for the CDR3: TGTGCCAGCAGACGGATTGTTGAACCACAGGGGTACTATGGCTACACCTTC. V usage is TRBV6-2 or TRBV6-3 and J usage is TRBJ1-2, with TRBD1 matching over 7 bases. J was trimmed by 3 bases and V by 6 bases; bases with no gene match: 16. Germline loops: CDR1 MNHEY, CDR2 SVGEGT. The CDR3 is 17 amino acids.

The chain recombines TRBV29-1 with TRBJ2-7; the D is unclear. The V gene's germline CDR1 is SQVTM and CDR2 ANQGSEA. CDR3 length: 12 residues. The CDR3 loop reads CSYRGLSYEQYF. For the CDR3, the DNA is TGCAGTTATCGAGGTTTAAGCTACGAGCAGTACTTC.

On this clonotype: An end of the junction differs from the germline gene, which may be a read error. The chain combines TRBV7-3 with TRBJ1-2; a possible D gene is TRBD1 (5 bases). This CDR3 has 15 amino acids. Germline CDR1 is SGHTA and CDR2 is FQGTGA. For the CDR3, the DNA is TGTGCCAGCAGCTTAGGCCAGGGTCCAAACGGTGGCTTCACCTTC. This gives the protein CASSLGQGPNGGFTF.

The chain couples TRBV9 to TRBJ2-3; D not resolved. V shed 4 bases and J shed 7 bases, with 10 bases lying between them. Germline CDR1 SGDLS, CDR2 YYNGEE. The CDR3 totals 12 residues. CDR3 sequence: CASSSAAHTQYF. In DNA, the CDR3 is TGTGCCAGCAGCTCGGCTGCACATACGCAGTATTTT.

This clonotype was recorded only once. The missing conserved phenylalanine or tryptophan at the end of this CDR3 makes a read error likely. No DNA is shown, since the ends of the CDR3 on it are uncertain; the CDR3 is the one TCRdb lists. The rearrangement joins TRBV5-7 to TRBJ2-5; the D call of TRBD2 is as the table states it, not checked on the DNA. TRBV5-7 is reported as an ORF; its role is uncertain. The CDR3 has 9 amino acids, counting both end residues. The CDR3 sequence is CASSTTGTS.